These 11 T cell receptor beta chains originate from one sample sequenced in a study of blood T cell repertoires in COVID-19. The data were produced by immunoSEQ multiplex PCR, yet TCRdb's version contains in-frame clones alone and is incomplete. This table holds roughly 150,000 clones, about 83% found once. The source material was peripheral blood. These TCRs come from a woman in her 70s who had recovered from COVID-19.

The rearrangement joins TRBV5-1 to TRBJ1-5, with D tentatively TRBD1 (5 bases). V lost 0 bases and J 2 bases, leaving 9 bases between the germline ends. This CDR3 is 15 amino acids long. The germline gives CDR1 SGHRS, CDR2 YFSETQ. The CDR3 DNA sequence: TGCGCCAGCAGCTTGGGGGCGGGGGGCAATCAGCCCCAGCATTTT. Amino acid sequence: CASSLGAGGNQPQHF.

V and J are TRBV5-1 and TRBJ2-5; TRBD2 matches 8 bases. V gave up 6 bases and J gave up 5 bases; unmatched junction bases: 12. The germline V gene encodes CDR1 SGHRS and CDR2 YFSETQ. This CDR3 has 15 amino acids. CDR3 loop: CASIGSGGWGETQYF. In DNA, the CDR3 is TGCGCCAGCATCGGAAGCGGGGGATGGGGGGAGACCCAGTACTTC.

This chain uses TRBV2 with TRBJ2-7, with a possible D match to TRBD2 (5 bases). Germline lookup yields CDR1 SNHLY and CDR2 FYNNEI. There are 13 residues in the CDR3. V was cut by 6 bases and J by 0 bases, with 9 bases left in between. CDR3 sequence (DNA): TGTGCCAGCAGGGAGGACCGCTCCTACGAGCAGTACTTC. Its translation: CASREDRSYEQYF. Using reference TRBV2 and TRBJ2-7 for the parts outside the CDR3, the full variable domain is EPEVTQTPSHQVTQMGQEVILRCVPISNHLYFYWYRQILGQKVEFLVSFYNNEISEKSEIFDDQFSVERPDGSNFTLKIRSTKLEDSAMYFCASREDRSYEQYFGPGTRLTVT.

CDR3 bases: TGTGCCAGCAGCTTAGGGACTAGCGGGAGCGGTGAGACCCAGTACTTC. It yields the protein CASSLGTSGSGETQYF. The J gene is TRBJ2-5, the V gene TRBV7-3; 14 bases are a match to TRBD2. The CDR3 length is 16 residues. V trimming: 2 bases; J trimming: 5 bases; junction bases outside the gene matches: 4. The germline V gene encodes CDR1 SGHTA and CDR2 FQGTGA.

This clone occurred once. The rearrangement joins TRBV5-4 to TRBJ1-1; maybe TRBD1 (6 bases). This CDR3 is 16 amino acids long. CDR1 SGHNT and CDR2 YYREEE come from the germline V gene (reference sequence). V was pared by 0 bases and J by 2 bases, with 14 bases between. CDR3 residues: CASSLGTKTGNTEAFF. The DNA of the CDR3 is TGTGCCAGCAGCTTGGGCACCAAGACAGGTAACACTGAAGCTTTCTTT.

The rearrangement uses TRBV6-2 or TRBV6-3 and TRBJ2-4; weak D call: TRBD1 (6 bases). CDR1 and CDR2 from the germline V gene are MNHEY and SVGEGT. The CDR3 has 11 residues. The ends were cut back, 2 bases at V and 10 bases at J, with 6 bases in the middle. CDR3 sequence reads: CASSYGQIQYF. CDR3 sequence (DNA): TGTGCCAGCAGTTACGGACAGATTCAGTACTTC.

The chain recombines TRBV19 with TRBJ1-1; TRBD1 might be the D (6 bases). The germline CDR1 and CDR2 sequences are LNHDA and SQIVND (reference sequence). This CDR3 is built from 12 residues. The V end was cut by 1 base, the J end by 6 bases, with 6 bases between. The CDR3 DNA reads TGTGCCAGTAGTATAGCAGGGGCTGAAGCTTTCTTT. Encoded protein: CASSIAGAEAFF.

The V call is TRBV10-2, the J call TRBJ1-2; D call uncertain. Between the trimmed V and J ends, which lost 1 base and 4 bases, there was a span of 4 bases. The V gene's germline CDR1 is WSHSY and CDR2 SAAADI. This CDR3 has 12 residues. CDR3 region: CASSELAYGYTF. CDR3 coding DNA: TGCGCCAGCAGTGAGTTGGCCTATGGCTACACCTTC.

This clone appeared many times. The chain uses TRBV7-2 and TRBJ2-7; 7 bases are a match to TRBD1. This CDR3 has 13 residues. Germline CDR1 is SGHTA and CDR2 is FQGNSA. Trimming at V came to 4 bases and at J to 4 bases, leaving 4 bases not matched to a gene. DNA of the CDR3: TGTGCCAGCAGCTCGACAGGGTTTTACGAGCAGTACTTC. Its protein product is CASSSTGFYEQYF. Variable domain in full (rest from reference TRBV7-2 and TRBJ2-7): GAGVSQSPSNKVTEKGKDVELRCDPISGHTALYWYRQSLGQGLEFLIYFQGNSAPDKSGLPSDRFSAERTGGSVSTLTIQRTQQEDSAVYLCASSSTGFYEQYFGPGTRLTVT.

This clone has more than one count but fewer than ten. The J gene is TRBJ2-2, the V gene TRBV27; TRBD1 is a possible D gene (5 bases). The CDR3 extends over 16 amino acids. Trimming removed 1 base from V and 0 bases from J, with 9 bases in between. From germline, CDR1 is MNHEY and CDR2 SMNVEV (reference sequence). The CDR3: CASSLLPGTNTGELFF. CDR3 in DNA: TGTGCCAGCAGTTTATTGCCAGGGACGAACACCGGGGAGCTGTTTTTT.

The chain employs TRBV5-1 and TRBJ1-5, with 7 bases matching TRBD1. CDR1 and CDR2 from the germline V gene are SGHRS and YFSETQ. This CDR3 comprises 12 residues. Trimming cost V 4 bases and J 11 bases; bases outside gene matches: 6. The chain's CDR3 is CASSPEGQTQHF. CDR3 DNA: TGCGCCAGCAGCCCGGAGGGACAGACCCAGCATTTT.